This TCR beta chain is drawn from a study of blood T cell repertoires in COVID-19. The CDR3 is made up of 16 amino acids. Germline CDR1 reads MNHEY; CDR2 reads SVGAGI. Deletions cut 0 bases from V and 3 bases from J, with 14 bases between. Original data processing: Nucleated cell counts were estimated from reference gene primer amplification. Generated by immunoSEQ multiplex PCR, the TCRdb table keeps only in-frame clones and is missing some. The DNA gave D and trimming, while V, J and clone size come from that table. This sample has about 310,000 clones, with approximately 83% found just once. The source of this sequence is a man aged 25 to 40 who had recovered from COVID-19. This chain uses TRBV6-5 with TRBJ1-1; D gene uncertain. The sequencing input was PBMCs or T cells enriched from blood (not recorded which). The CDR3 DNA is TGTGCCAGCAGTTACTCCGGTGGGGAGGGAGACACTGAAGCTTTCTTT. Amino acids: CASSYSGGEGDTEAFF.